The 5 T cell receptor beta chains in this list originate from one sample, sequenced in a study of hypomethylating agent response in myelodysplastic syndrome. Generated by immunoSEQ multiplex PCR, the TCRdb table keeps only in-frame clones and is missing some. Here the sample spans several thousand clones, about nine tenths being singletons. The material sequenced was bone marrow, taken before or after starting hypomethylating agent treatment for myelodysplastic syndrome (not recorded which). Receptor source: a human donor with myelodysplastic syndrome.

The chain couples TRBV27 to TRBJ2-1, with a weak D call TRBD1 (5 bases). Germline V lookup: CDR1 MNHEY, CDR2 SMNVEV (reference sequence). There are 15 residues in the CDR3. V gave up 6 bases and J gave up 3 bases, with 15 bases separating them. The CDR3 here is CASRVTEGFYNEQFF. The CDR3 DNA reads TGTGCCAGCAGAGTGACAGAAGGCTTCTACAATGAGCAGTTCTTC.

The V and J genes are TRBV7-2 and TRBJ2-5, with D perhaps matching TRBD2 (6 bases). Per germline, CDR1 SGHTA and CDR2 FQGNSA. This CDR3 spans 14 amino acids. V was trimmed by 1 base and J by 4 bases, leaving 10 bases between them. Written as DNA, the CDR3 is TGTGCCAGCAGCTTAGAGGCGGGGTTAGAGACCCAGTACTTC. Its protein is CASSLEAGLETQYF.

V usage is TRBV6-5 and J usage is TRBJ1-3, with 7 bases matching TRBD1. CDR3 size: 14 residues. Trimming cost V 6 bases and J 8 bases; bases outside gene matches: 10. The germline gives CDR1 MNHEY, CDR2 SVGAGI. The CDR3 loop reads CASSLDREMYTIYF. The CDR3 bases are TGTGCCAGCAGCCTCGACAGGGAAATGTACACCATATATTTT.

This chain links TRBV6-4 with TRBJ1-3; D is undetermined. V was shortened by 6 bases and J by 2 bases, with 8 bases between the two germline ends. The germline V gene has CDR1 MRHNA and CDR2 SNTAGT. The CDR3 totals 13 residues. CDR3 sequence (DNA): TGTGCCAGCAGCCCGGGCCCTGGAAACACCATATATTTT. Protein: CASSPGPGNTIYF.

The V and J genes are TRBV7-2 and TRBJ2-1; TRBD1 matches at 10 bases. The CDR3 loop spans 15 amino acids. V was clipped by 3 bases and J by 3 bases; unmatched bases: 2. Germline V gene sequence: CDR1 SGHTA, CDR2 FQGNSA. The DNA of the CDR3 is TGTGCCAGCAGCTTGGACAGGGGGAGCTACAATGAGCAGTTCTTC. Translation: CASSLDRGSYNEQFF.